Listed below are T cell receptor beta chains from one sample, sequenced in a study of T cell repertoires in cytomegalovirus infection. No antigens are known for them. TCRdb analysed the reads with MiXCR anew, one entry per CDR3 protein. The sample consists of hundreds of thousands of distinct CDR3 sequences, roughly a third of them appearing once. This specimen consisted of cultured PBMCs, obtained from culture after CMV antigen stimulation. These receptors were collected from a human donor in good health (CMV status not recorded). Some clones in this sample may be carry-over from other donors' samples. Both conserved end residues are part of each CDR3. The D gene is left open where the match is weak. Some rows have no size entry. The others give once, few or many, or a class for an expanded clone.

cdr3_nt: TGCAGTGCTAGAGATCGTGGGACTACCTACAATGAGCAGTTCTTC; cdr3_aa: CSARDRGTTYNEQFF; v_call: TRBV20-1; clone_size: once; j_call: TRBJ2-1; d_call: TRBD2
cdr3_nt: TGTGCCAGCAGTGAGACTAGATCAGCCTACGAGCAGTACTTC; cdr3_aa: CASSETRSAYEQYF; v_call: TRBV25-1; clone_size: .; j_call: TRBJ2-7; d_call: .
cdr3_nt: TGTGCCAGCAGCTTAGGGAGGGAGGTCCAGTACTTC; cdr3_aa: CASSLGREVQYF; v_call: TRBV7-2; clone_size: .; j_call: TRBJ2-5; d_call: .
cdr3_nt: TGTGCCAGCAGCCAAGGACAGGTGTCCTATGGCTACACCTTC; cdr3_aa: CASSQGQVSYGYTF; v_call: TRBV4-2; clone_size: few; j_call: TRBJ1-2; d_call: .
cdr3_nt: TGTGCCAGCAGCGTAACTGGGTCGGAGAGCCCCCTCCACTTT; cdr3_aa: CASSVTGSESPLHF; v_call: TRBV9; clone_size: .; j_call: TRBJ1-6; d_call: .
cdr3_nt: TGTGCCAGCAGCTATTCCTGGCGGGGGGCGATTACTGAAGCTTTCTTT; cdr3_aa: CASSYSWRGAITEAFF; v_call: TRBV7-9; clone_size: .; j_call: TRBJ1-1; d_call: .
cdr3_nt: TGTGCCAGCAGTGAAGCGCTGAGGGTATTAGAGCAGTTCTTC; cdr3_aa: CASSEALRVLEQFF; v_call: TRBV2; clone_size: few; j_call: TRBJ2-1; d_call: .
cdr3_nt: TGTGCCAGCAGCCCCGGGACAGGGGATCAATGGCCCCAGCATTTT; cdr3_aa: CASSPGTGDQWPQHF; v_call: TRBV11-2; clone_size: .; j_call: TRBJ1-5; d_call: TRBD1
cdr3_nt: TGTGCCAGCAGTTTAGAGCTAGCGGACACAGATACGCAGTATTTT; cdr3_aa: CASSLELADTDTQYF; v_call: TRBV12-3/TRBV12-4; clone_size: many; j_call: TRBJ2-3; d_call: TRBD2
cdr3_nt: TGTGCCAGCAGTACCAGGGGGCAGGGTAACTATGGCTACACCTTC; cdr3_aa: CASSTRGQGNYGYTF; v_call: TRBV28; clone_size: .; j_call: TRBJ1-2; d_call: TRBD1
cdr3_nt: TGTGCCAGCAGTGACGCAGGGTTTGGCTATGGCTACACCTTC; cdr3_aa: CASSDAGFGYGYTF; v_call: TRBV6-1; clone_size: few; j_call: TRBJ1-2; d_call: .
cdr3_nt: TGTGCCAGCAGCTATCTAGCGGGAGAGGGGAACTCCTACAATGAGCAGTTCTTC; cdr3_aa: CASSYLAGEGNSYNEQFF; v_call: TRBV6-2/TRBV6-3; clone_size: .; j_call: TRBJ2-1; d_call: TRBD2
cdr3_nt: TGTGCCAGCAGTTACTCGCGCAGGAACGGAGAGACCCAGTACTTC; cdr3_aa: CASSYSRRNGETQYF; v_call: TRBV6-6; clone_size: few; j_call: TRBJ2-5; d_call: .
cdr3_nt: TGTGCCAGCAGCCCCGGGGGGAGTCGTGATACGCAGTATTTT; cdr3_aa: CASSPGGSRDTQYF; v_call: TRBV11-3; clone_size: .; j_call: TRBJ2-3; d_call: TRBD2
cdr3_nt: TGTGCCAGCAGCCTAGGGAATCTCCGGTATTTT; cdr3_aa: CASSLGNLRYF; v_call: TRBV7-2; clone_size: .; j_call: TRBJ2-3; d_call: .
cdr3_nt: TGTGCCAGCAGACTTGGACAGCCGAACACTGAAGCTTTCTTT; cdr3_aa: CASRLGQPNTEAFF; v_call: TRBV12-3/TRBV12-4; clone_size: few; j_call: TRBJ1-1; d_call: .
cdr3_nt: TGCGCCAGCAGCATGACAGGGTCCGAGACCCAGTACTTC; cdr3_aa: CASSMTGSETQYF; v_call: TRBV5-1; clone_size: .; j_call: TRBJ2-5; d_call: TRBD1
cdr3_nt: TGTGCCAGCAGCTTAGTGACAGGGGGAAGAGAGACCCAGTACTTC; cdr3_aa: CASSLVTGGRETQYF; v_call: TRBV7-2; clone_size: .; j_call: TRBJ2-5; d_call: TRBD1
cdr3_nt: TGTGCCAGCAGCCCCCAATTGGGGACTACCGACCACGAGCAGTACTTC; cdr3_aa: CASSPQLGTTDHEQYF; v_call: TRBV7-2; clone_size: few; j_call: TRBJ2-7; d_call: TRBD2
cdr3_nt: TGCAGTGCTAATGGGGGGGGGGGCGACCTTGGCAATCAGCCCCAGCATTTT; cdr3_aa: CSANGGGGDLGNQPQHF; v_call: TRBV20-1; clone_size: .; j_call: TRBJ1-5; d_call: .
cdr3_nt: TGTGCCAGCAGCTTAGAGGGTATGGACACCGGGGAGCTGTTTTTT; cdr3_aa: CASSLEGMDTGELFF; v_call: TRBV11-2; clone_size: .; j_call: TRBJ2-2; d_call: .
cdr3_nt: TGTGCCAGCAGCAATGGGGGGAGGCGAACAACTAATGAAAAACTGTTTTTT; cdr3_aa: CASSNGGRRTTNEKLFF; v_call: TRBV11-2; clone_size: few; j_call: TRBJ1-4; d_call: .
cdr3_nt: TGTGCCAGCACTCCCCTAGCGGGCAACCAAGAGACCCAGTACTTC; cdr3_aa: CASTPLAGNQETQYF; v_call: TRBV6-2/TRBV6-3; clone_size: .; j_call: TRBJ2-5; d_call: TRBD2
cdr3_nt: TGTGCCAGCAGCCAACACTACCCCGGGCCCGAAAACAATGAGCAGTTCTTC; cdr3_aa: CASSQHYPGPENNEQFF; v_call: TRBV3-1; clone_size: .; j_call: TRBJ2-1; d_call: .
cdr3_nt: TGTGCCAGCAGCCCACAGGGATACCAAGAGACCCAGTACTTC; cdr3_aa: CASSPQGYQETQYF; v_call: TRBV7-2; clone_size: many; j_call: TRBJ2-5; d_call: .
cdr3_nt: TGTGCCAGTAACCCGACAGGGGTCCCCGTGAGCAATCAGCCCCAGCATTTT; cdr3_aa: CASNPTGVPVSNQPQHF; v_call: TRBV19; clone_size: few; j_call: TRBJ1-5; d_call: TRBD1
cdr3_nt: TGTGCCAGCAGCCCGGACCGGACACTGACTAACTATGGCTACACCTTC; cdr3_aa: CASSPDRTLTNYGYTF; v_call: TRBV7-8; clone_size: few; j_call: TRBJ1-2; d_call: .
cdr3_nt: TGTGCCAGCAGTAGGACAGCGCGGGATGGCTACACCTTC; cdr3_aa: CASSRTARDGYTF; v_call: TRBV6-2/TRBV6-3; clone_size: .; j_call: TRBJ1-2; d_call: .
cdr3_nt: TGTGCCAGCAGGAGGACAGGGGAGACCCAGTACTTC; cdr3_aa: CASRRTGETQYF; v_call: TRBV12-3/TRBV12-4; clone_size: many; j_call: TRBJ2-5; d_call: TRBD1